These 24 T cell receptor beta chains came from one sample sequenced in a study of T-cell reconstitution after alpha-beta-depleted transplantation in children. Preparation of the TCRbeta library used unique molecular identifiers. TCRdb analysed the PCR reads with MiXCR anew, one entry per CDR3 protein. The sample lists a few hundred thousand distinct CDR3 sequences, 9.7% occurring once. The source material was PBMCs from the stem cell graft donor, sampled from the stem cell graft. Receptors were obtained from a human donor who donated a stem cell graft to a child with SCID.

In its sample, this clonotype was seen a few times. The rearrangement links TRBV5-5 to TRBJ2-7, with 13 bases matching TRBD2. Germline V gene data show CDR1 as SGHKS and CDR2 as YYEKEE (reference sequence). The CDR3 contains 17 residues. The ends lost 4 bases at V and 2 bases at J; junction bases unmatched: 9. As DNA, the CDR3 is TGTGCCAGCAGCCTACCGACTAGCGGGGGGACTCCCTACGAGCAGTACTTC. This codes for CASSLPTSGGTPYEQYF.

This clonotype occurred many times. The rearrangement links TRBV7-6 to TRBJ2-1; TRBD2 is a possible D gene (5 bases). Looked up from germline, CDR1 is SGHVS and CDR2 is FNYEAQ. The CDR3 covers 15 residues. The V end was cut by 1 base, the J end by 8 bases, with 15 bases between. CDR3 loop: CASSLVGYLGDEQFF. The CDR3 DNA reads TGTGCCAGCAGCTTAGTTGGCTACCTCGGGGATGAGCAGTTCTTC.

The chain uses TRBV6-1 and TRBJ2-1, with 7 bases identical to TRBD1. The CDR3 contains 14 residues. Germline V gene lookup returns CDR1 MNHNS and CDR2 SASEGT. V trimming: 6 bases; J trimming: 4 bases; junction bases outside the gene matches: 6. The CDR3 sequence is CASRRTGSYNEQFF. The CDR3 DNA reads TGTGCCAGCAGACGGACAGGCTCATACAATGAGCAGTTCTTC.

This clonotype was seen repeatedly, ten times or more. This rearrangement joins TRBV6-5 to TRBJ1-3; unclear D gene. CDR3 size: 18 residues. V was shortened by 0 bases and J by 0 bases, with 15 bases between the two germline ends. Per germline, CDR1 MNHEY and CDR2 SVGAGI. The CDR3 DNA reads as TGTGCCAGCAGTTACTCTAGGTGGGGATACTCCTCTGGAAACACCATATATTTT. Encoded protein: CASSYSRWGYSSGNTIYF.

This clonotype was recorded at least ten times. V gene TRBV2 combines with J gene TRBJ1-2; 10 bases are shared with TRBD1. The CDR3 totals 15 residues. Germline trimming cut 0 bases from V and 6 bases from J; bases unmatched to any gene: 4. Germline V gives CDR1 SNHLY, CDR2 FYNNEI. The CDR3 sequence: CASSEAGTGDDGYTF. In DNA, the CDR3 is TGTGCCAGCAGTGAAGCCGGGACAGGGGATGATGGCTACACCTTC. Drawing the rest from reference TRBV2 and TRBJ1-2, the complete variable domain is EPEVTQTPSHQVTQMGQEVILRCVPISNHLYFYWYRQILGQKVEFLVSFYNNEISEKSEIFDDQFSVERPDGSNFTLKIRSTKLEDSAMYFCASSEAGTGDDGYTFGSGTRLTVV.

This clonotype was observed many times. The genes are TRBV20-1 and TRBJ2-1; maybe TRBD2 (7 bases). The germline gives CDR1 DFQATT, CDR2 SNEGSKA (reference sequence). There are 17 residues in the CDR3. Between the trimmed V and J ends, which lost 5 bases and 4 bases, there was a span of 24 bases. The CDR3 nucleotides are TGCAGTGCTCAGAGGAGGGGGGGCCAGGTTAGGTACAATGAGCAGTTCTTC. Its translation is CSAQRRGGQVRYNEQFF.

This clonotype was detected a few times. The chain recombines TRBV5-6 with TRBJ2-1, with D uncertain. The CDR3 has 12 residues. V lost 4 bases, J lost 9 bases, and 11 bases lay in between. The germline V gene has CDR1 SGHDT and CDR2 YYEEEE. The CDR3 bases are TGTGCCAGCAGCCCGGACGGACCTGAGCAGTTCTTC. This gives the protein CASSPDGPEQFF.

In its sample, this clonotype was seen many times. This chain links TRBV3-1 with TRBJ1-5; D gene unclear. Germline V CDR1 and CDR2: LGHDT, YNNKEL (reference sequence). Deletions cut 0 bases from V and 2 bases from J, with 8 bases between. CDR3 length: 15 amino acids. Here the CDR3 DNA reads TGTGCCAGCAGCCAAGATCCGGGCGGCAATCAGCCCCAGCATTTT. Its translation is CASSQDPGGNQPQHF.

This clonotype occurred many times. J is TRBJ2-1 and V is TRBV7-2, with D uncertain. V lost 4 bases and J 6 bases, leaving 7 bases between the germline ends. The CDR3 covers 12 residues. Germline V gene data show CDR1 as SGHTA and CDR2 as FQGNSA. CDR3 DNA: TGTGCCAGCAGCTGGTATCGCAATGAGCAGTTCTTC. Amino acids: CASSWYRNEQFF. The variable domain in full, completed from reference TRBV7-2 and TRBJ2-1, reads GAGVSQSPSNKVTEKGKDVELRCDPISGHTALYWYRQSLGQGLEFLIYFQGNSAPDKSGLPSDRFSAERTGGSVSTLTIQRTQQEDSAVYLCASSWYRNEQFFGPGTRLTVL.

This clonotype has ten or more counts. The chain is built from TRBV5-1 and TRBJ2-1; TRBD1 matches 11 bases. Germline CDR1 reads SGHRS; CDR2 reads YFSETQ. J gave up 4 bases and V 2 bases, and 2 bases lay outside the gene matches. The CDR3 extends over 15 amino acids. The CDR3 DNA sequence: TGCGCCAGCAGCTTTGGGACAGGGGGTTACAATGAGCAGTTCTTC. Its protein product is CASSFGTGGYNEQFF.

The chain employs TRBV2 and TRBJ2-6, with a possible D match to TRBD1 (5 bases). In germline, CDR1 is SNHLY, CDR2 FYNNEI. CDR3 length equals 19 residues. Trimming stripped 6 bases from V and 1 base from J, with 22 bases between. CDR3 sequence reads: CASRNLGASYNSGANVLTF. In DNA, the CDR3 is TGTGCCAGCAGAAACCTAGGGGCGTCCTACAATTCTGGGGCCAACGTCCTGACTTTC.

This clonotype showed up many times. The chain links TRBV28 to TRBJ1-1; tentatively, D is TRBD1 (5 bases). With 5 bases removed from V and 11 bases from J, the gap between germline ends came to 21 bases. The V gene's germline CDR1 is MDHEN and CDR2 SYDVKM. The CDR3 is 14 amino acids. CDR3 nucleotide sequence: TGTGCCAGCAGTGTGAGAGGGGCGACCGTCCGTGCTTTCTTT. Translation gives CASSVRGATVRAFF.

This clonotype appeared a few times. This chain links TRBV4-1 with TRBJ2-7; 9 bases line up with TRBD1. The germline gives CDR1 MGHRA, CDR2 YSYEKL. The length of the CDR3 is 15 residues. After removal of 1 base from V and 4 bases from J, the junction contained 5 bases not matched to a gene. Here the CDR3 DNA reads TGCGCCAGCAGCCAAGGGGGACAGGGCCGTTACGAGCAGTACTTC. It codes for CASSQGGQGRYEQYF.

In this sample, this clonotype turned up many times. The chain combines TRBV20-1 with TRBJ1-2, with a weak D call TRBD1 (5 bases). From germline, CDR1 is DFQATT and CDR2 SNEGSKA (reference sequence). This CDR3 comprises 14 residues. Trimming shortened V by 0 bases and J by 6 bases, and 14 bases separated the two germline ends. CDR3 loop: CSARDLGRGDGYTF. Here the CDR3 DNA reads TGCAGTGCTAGAGATTTGGGGAGGGGAGATGGCTACACCTTC.

V is TRBV18 and J is TRBJ2-7, with D tentatively TRBD2 (5 bases). The germline CDR1 and CDR2 sequences are KGHSH and LQKENI. This CDR3 has 15 residues. Trimming stripped 1 base from V and 3 bases from J, with 13 bases between. CDR3 protein: CASSPLQVRDYEQYF. The CDR3 DNA follows: TGTGCCAGCTCACCACTTCAGGTCCGGGACTACGAGCAGTACTTC.

This clonotype was recorded at least ten times. The V gene is TRBV27, the J gene TRBJ1-6, with a weak D call TRBD1 (6 bases). The V gene lost 3 bases and the J gene lost 3 bases, with 12 bases spanning the gap. This CDR3 contains 16 residues. The germline V gene encodes CDR1 MNHEY and CDR2 SMNVEV (reference sequence). CDR3 protein: CASSFQQGHYNSPLHF. The CDR3 coding sequence is TGTGCCAGCAGTTTCCAACAGGGTCACTATAATTCACCCCTCCACTTT.

This clonotype was counted at least ten times. The gene calls are TRBV24-1 and TRBJ2-1; 8 bases line up with TRBD1. CDR1 and CDR2 (germline): KGHDR, SFDVKD. V was clipped by 4 bases and J by 3 bases; unmatched bases: 7. The CDR3 runs 16 residues. The CDR3 bases are TGTGCCACCAGTGACCCCGGACAGGGCGGCTACAATGAGCAGTTCTTC. The encoded protein is CATSDPGQGGYNEQFF.

This clonotype has a count of ten or more. The genes are TRBV9 and TRBJ1-2, with D hard to call. The CDR3 covers 14 residues. Trimming stripped 0 bases from V and 4 bases from J, with 10 bases between. Per the germline V gene, CDR1 is SGDLS and CDR2 is YYNGEE. The CDR3 bases are TGTGCCAGCAGCGTAGGTCGAGGAGTCTATGGCTACACCTTC. Amino acid sequence: CASSVGRGVYGYTF.

This clonotype was observed at least ten times. The V and J genes are TRBV10-2 and TRBJ2-3, with 7 positions matching TRBD2. This CDR3 contains 18 residues. The germline gives CDR1 WSHSY, CDR2 SAAADI. J lost 0 bases, V lost 5 bases, and 14 bases had no gene match. The CDR3 spells CASSPTPGTTQSTDTQYF. Written as DNA, the CDR3 is TGCGCCAGCAGTCCCACACCTGGGACTACACAGAGCACAGATACGCAGTATTTT.

On this clonotype itself: Relative to the germline gene, one junction end is altered; a read error may explain this. This sequence joins TRBV20-1 and TRBJ1-1; D call uncertain. This CDR3 contains 13 residues. Per germline, CDR1 DFQATT and CDR2 SNEGSKA (reference sequence). In DNA, the CDR3 is TGCAGTGCCAAAGAGGACTTGAATACTGAAGCTTTCTTT. This codes for CSAKEDLNTEAFF.

This clonotype was seen at least ten times. V and J are TRBV5-1 and TRBJ2-2, with 7 nucleotides matching TRBD1. Trimming cost V 3 bases and J 5 bases; bases outside gene matches: 7. The CDR3 loop spans 15 amino acids. From germline, CDR1 is SGHRS and CDR2 YFSETQ. This CDR3 is CASSSQTGRTGELFF. Written as DNA, the CDR3 is TGCGCCAGCAGCTCGCAGACAGGGCGGACCGGGGAGCTGTTTTTT.

This clonotype was counted ten times or more. The chain combines TRBV29-1 with TRBJ2-1; weak D call: TRBD1 (6 bases). The germline V gene encodes CDR1 SQVTM and CDR2 ANQGSEA. The CDR3 is 14 amino acids. V gave up 6 bases and J gave up 10 bases, with 22 bases separating them. CDR3 DNA: TGCAGCGTACAACAGGGCCAAAAAGCAATGGAGCAGTTCTTC. The encoded protein is CSVQQGQKAMEQFF.

There are many counts of this clonotype. This rearrangement joins TRBV5-1 to TRBJ2-1; D not certain. Germline V gene lookup returns CDR1 SGHRS and CDR2 YFSETQ. This CDR3 has 16 amino acids. Trimming removed 0 bases from V and 0 bases from J, with 10 bases in between. The chain's CDR3 is CASSLAPRNSYNEQFF. Written as DNA, the CDR3 is TGCGCCAGCAGCTTGGCCCCTAGGAACTCCTACAATGAGCAGTTCTTC. The full variable domain, its missing parts supplied by reference TRBV5-1 and TRBJ2-1, is KAGVTQTPRYLIKTRGQQVTLSCSPISGHRSVSWYQQTPGQGLQFLFEYFSETQRNKGNFPGRFSGRQFSNSRSEMNVSTLELGDSALYLCASSLAPRNSYNEQFFGPGTRLTVL.

Ten or more counts support this clonotype. The V call is TRBV7-8, the J call TRBJ2-1; 9 bases line up with TRBD2. Germline V CDR1 and CDR2: SGHVS, FQNEAQ. This CDR3 contains 15 residues. Germline trimming cut 4 bases from V and 8 bases from J; bases unmatched to any gene: 9. The CDR3 spells CASSYRGGGGYEQFF. In DNA, the CDR3 is TGTGCCAGCAGCTACCGAGGCGGGGGGGGCTATGAGCAGTTCTTC. The complete variable domain, with remaining parts taken from reference TRBV7-8 and TRBJ2-1, reads GAGVSQSPRYKVAKRGQDVALRCDPISGHVSLFWYQQALGQGPEFLTYFQNEAQLDKSGLPSDRFFAERPEGSVSTLKIQRTQQEDSAVYLCASSYRGGGGYEQFFGPGTRLTVL.